This is a list of T cell receptor beta chains from one sample in a study of identical twins. TCRdb reprocessed the 5' RACE reads via MiXCR and lists one record per CDR3 protein. The data hold approximately 240,000 distinct CDR3 sequences, with 11% to 15% observed a single time. Specimen: memory (CD45RO+) T cells sorted from blood. These TCRs come from a woman aged 18-30 years in good health. Each CDR3 is given with its conserved first and last residue. Fields, in order: clone size, J gene, V gene, D gene, CDR3 protein, CDR3 DNA. The D gene is left open where the match is weak. Size is omitted from some rows. Given values are once, few, many or a class for expanded clones.

size: -; J: TRBJ2-1; V: TRBV7-6; D: TRBD2; CDR3: CASSRRLAATQASRNEQFF; DNA: TGTGCCAGCAGCCGGAGACTAGCGGCAACACAGGCGTCTCGGAATGAGCAGTTCTTC
size: few; J: TRBJ2-1; V: TRBV10-3; D: TRBD1; CDR3: CAISDRGQYNEQFF; DNA: TGTGCCATCAGTGACCGGGGACAGTACAATGAGCAGTTCTTC
size: -; J: TRBJ2-3; V: TRBV7-2; D: -; CDR3: CASSLGTYTDTQYF; DNA: TGTGCCAGCAGCTTAGGGACTTACACAGATACGCAGTATTTT
size: -; J: TRBJ2-7; V: TRBV18; D: -; CDR3: CASSPPGTPYEQYF; DNA: TGTGCCAGCTCACCACCCGGCACCCCCTACGAGCAGTACTTC
size: few; J: TRBJ2-7; V: TRBV20-1; D: -; CDR3: CSAREGVHEQYF; DNA: TGCAGTGCTAGAGAAGGGGTCCACGAGCAGTACTTC
size: many; J: TRBJ2-7; V: TRBV29-1; D: TRBD1; CDR3: CSVVGTASYEQYF; DNA: TGCAGCGTTGTCGGGACAGCGTCCTACGAGCAGTACTTC
size: few; J: TRBJ2-5; V: TRBV11-2; D: -; CDR3: CASSLRGAGSETQYF; DNA: TGTGCCAGCAGCTTAAGGGGTGCAGGGTCGGAGACCCAGTACTTC
size: many; J: TRBJ2-2; V: TRBV20-1; D: -; CDR3: CSARAGNTGELFF; DNA: TGCAGTGCTAGAGCTGGGAACACCGGGGAGCTGTTTTTT
size: few; J: TRBJ2-1; V: TRBV6-1; D: -; CDR3: CASNTRDGRGYNEQFF; DNA: TGTGCCAGCAACACACGAGACGGCCGGGGATACAATGAGCAGTTCTTC
size: -; J: TRBJ1-1; V: TRBV2; D: TRBD1; CDR3: CASRRQGLGAEAFF; DNA: TGTGCCAGCAGGCGACAGGGTCTAGGCGCTGAAGCTTTCTTT
size: many; J: TRBJ2-7; V: TRBV7-9; D: -; CDR3: CASSLIGEQYF; DNA: TGTGCCAGCAGCTTAATCGGCGAGCAGTACTTC
size: few; J: TRBJ2-1; V: TRBV5-1; D: -; CDR3: CASRDMSSYNEQFF; DNA: TGCGCCAGCAGGGATATGAGCTCCTACAATGAGCAGTTCTTC
size: many; J: TRBJ1-1; V: TRBV29-1; D: -; CDR3: CSTQGGLSEAFF; DNA: TGCAGCACACAAGGAGGGCTATCTGAAGCTTTCTTT
size: -; J: TRBJ2-7; V: TRBV20-1; D: -; CDR3: CSASRLSYEQYF; DNA: TGCAGTGCTAGTAGACTATCCTACGAGCAGTACTTC
size: few; J: TRBJ2-3; V: TRBV4-1; D: -; CDR3: CASSQDVRTGVEYF; DNA: TGCGCCAGCAGCCAAGATGTACGTACCGGGGTGGAGTATTTT
size: many; J: TRBJ1-1; V: TRBV11-2; D: -; CDR3: CASSRGGANTEAFF; DNA: TGTGCCAGCAGCCGAGGAGGGGCGAACACTGAAGCTTTCTTT
size: many; J: TRBJ1-5; V: TRBV19; D: -; CDR3: CASRPSGGSNQPQHF; DNA: TGTGCCAGTAGGCCTAGTGGGGGAAGCAATCAGCCCCAGCATTTT
size: -; J: TRBJ1-1; V: TRBV5-1; D: -; CDR3: CASSFSEATEAFF; DNA: TGCGCCAGCAGCTTCAGTGAAGCCACTGAAGCTTTCTTT
size: -; J: TRBJ2-5; V: TRBV18; D: -; CDR3: CASSPAQETQYF; DNA: TGTGCCAGCTCACCCGCCCAAGAGACCCAGTACTTC
size: -; J: TRBJ1-2; V: TRBV10-3; D: -; CDR3: CAISAIRGVDNYGYTF; DNA: TGTGCCATCAGCGCTATACGGGGGGTCGACAACTATGGCTACACCTTC
size: -; J: TRBJ2-7; V: TRBV30; D: TRBD1; CDR3: CACKGQGYEQYF; DNA: TGTGCCTGCAAGGGACAGGGGTACGAGCAGTACTTC
size: many; J: TRBJ2-1; V: TRBV3-1; D: -; CDR3: CASSLLFSTQFF; DNA: TGTGCCAGCAGTCTTTTGTTTAGCACGCAGTTCTTC
size: -; J: TRBJ2-1; V: TRBV7-6; D: TRBD2; CDR3: CASSLEPTGLASHNEQFF; DNA: TGTGCCAGCAGCTTAGAACCGACGGGACTAGCGTCCCACAATGAGCAGTTCTTC
size: many; J: TRBJ1-5; V: TRBV12-3/TRBV12-4; D: -; CDR3: CASSFGGGRQPQHF; DNA: TGTGCCAGCAGTTTTGGGGGGGGAAGGCAGCCCCAGCATTTT
size: -; J: TRBJ1-2; V: TRBV6-6; D: -; CDR3: CASSPAQVGGYTF; DNA: TGTGCCAGCAGTCCCGCCCAGGTCGGCGGCTACACCTTC